Below, 13 T cell receptor beta chains from the same sample are listed, as sequenced in a study of spatial heterogeneity in lung cancer. General study findings and limits: Counts that tracked tumor mutation counts were those of expanded intratumoral alpha and beta TCRs.

These receptors have no known antigen. Time point defined: sample taken at primary tumor resection. In TCRdb, the 5' RACE reads were re-called with MiXCR into one record per CDR3 protein. The sample includes about 10,000 distinct CDR3 sequences, 5.5% to 7.5% of them seen just once. This specimen consisted of lung tumor tissue, obtained at surgery. The receptors shown here come from a male donor with early-stage non-small cell lung cancer.

This clonotype occurred many times. This beta chain is off target for a library built for alpha chains, so its abundance means little. The chain links TRBV25-1 to TRBJ2-7; 9 bases agree with TRBD1. The CDR3 extends over 13 amino acids. V dropped 6 bases and J dropped 1; count of bases not matched to a gene: 1. The germline CDR1 and CDR2 sequences are MGHDK and SYGVNS. The CDR3 DNA sequence: TGTGCCAGCAGGACAGGGGGTTCCTACGAGCAGTACTTC. Its protein product is CASRTGGSYEQYF.

Points on this clonotype: This beta chain lies outside the target of a library built for alpha chains; its clone size means little. The chain carries TRBV4-1 and TRBJ1-6, with 8 bases matching TRBD1. The CDR3 is 18 residues long. Germline values: CDR1 MGHRA, CDR2 YSYEKL. Trimming at V came to 4 bases and at J to 8 bases, leaving 16 bases not matched to a gene. The CDR3 spells CASSLAGSGQGQYSPLHF. CDR3 nucleotides: TGCGCCAGCAGCCTAGCAGGGAGCGGACAGGGACAATATTCACCCCTCCACTTT.

This clonotype was seen at least ten times. The library was designed around alpha chains, so this beta chain is a stray read whose abundance carries little weight. CDR3 sequence: CASSLQRNTEAFF. CDR3 nucleotide sequence: TGTGCCAGCAGCTTACAGCGAAACACTGAAGCTTTCTTT. V usage is TRBV7-3 and J usage is TRBJ1-1; D gene uncertain. The CDR3 sequence is 13 residues long. The germline CDR1 and CDR2 sequences are SGHTA and FQGTGA. V gave up 2 bases and J gave up 2 bases, with 6 bases separating them.

This clonotype qualifies as medium-sized (0.01 to 0.1%). Since it is a stray read in a library aimed at alpha chains, this beta chain has a size that is not meaningful. The chain has TRBV28 and TRBJ2-1; the D is unclear. The germline V gene has CDR1 MDHEN and CDR2 SYDVKM. V was trimmed by 4 bases and J by 8 bases, leaving 18 bases between them. CDR3 size: 15 residues. Here the CDR3 reads CASSSPRPPYDEQFF. In DNA, the CDR3 is TGTGCCAGCAGTTCCCCGCGACCTCCGTACGATGAGCAGTTCTTC. Drawing the rest from reference TRBV28 and TRBJ2-1, the complete variable domain is DVKVTQSSRYLVKRTGEKVFLECVQDMDHENMFWYRQDPGLGLRLIYFSYDVKMKEKGDIPEGYSVSREKKERFSLILESASTNQTSMYLCASSSPRPPYDEQFFGPGTRLTVL.

This clonotype has ten or more counts. Little can be read into the size of this beta chain, an off-target read in a library designed for alpha chains. V gene TRBV28 combines with J gene TRBJ2-1; tentative D call: TRBD2 (7 bases). CDR1 is MDHEN, CDR2 SYDVKM, per germline. The CDR3 runs to 15 residues. With 6 bases removed from V and 7 bases from J, the gap between germline ends came to 19 bases. The CDR3 nucleotides read TGTGCCAGCAGGGGAGGGGGTGGCTGGGGGAATGAGCAGTTCTTC. Protein: CASRGGGGWGNEQFF. The entire variable domain, with the rest obtained from reference TRBV28 and TRBJ2-1, is as follows: DVKVTQSSRYLVKRTGEKVFLECVQDMDHENMFWYRQDPGLGLRLIYFSYDVKMKEKGDIPEGYSVSREKKERFSLILESASTNQTSMYLCASRGGGGWGNEQFFGPGTRLTVL.

This clonotype is medium-sized within its sample. Because this beta chain is a stray read in a library intended to capture alpha chains, its abundance should not be given much weight. The chain joins TRBV30 to TRBJ2-6; 9 nucleotides match TRBD1. J gave up 1 base and V 4 bases, and 8 bases lay outside the gene matches. The CDR3 is 17 residues long. Germline V CDR1 and CDR2: GTSNPN, SVGIG (reference sequence). CDR3 DNA: TGTGCCTGGAACTACAGGGGGCGCGTGTCTGGGGCCAACGTCCTGACTTTC. It translates to CAWNYRGRVSGANVLTF.

As regards this clonotype: The size of this beta chain means little, since it is a stray read in a library made for alpha chains. The V gene is TRBV29-1, the J gene TRBJ2-7; D may be TRBD1 (5 bases). V gave up 2 bases and J gave up 3 bases, with 11 bases separating them. This CDR3 is 13 amino acids long. Per germline, CDR1 SQVTM and CDR2 ANQGSEA. The CDR3 DNA sequence: TGCAGCGTTGAAAAGGGGAATAACTACGAGCAGTACTTC. It encodes CSVEKGNNYEQYF.

This clonotype was seen repeatedly, ten times or more. This beta chain slipped into a library made for alpha chains as a stray read, so its size is not meaningful. J is TRBJ1-2 and V is TRBV18, with D tentatively TRBD1 (6 bases). The germline V gene has CDR1 KGHSH and CDR2 LQKENI. V was cut by 2 bases and J by 4 bases, with 17 bases left in between. The CDR3 contains 16 residues. The CDR3 region is CASSPEGGVSSYGYTF. DNA of the CDR3: TGTGCCAGCTCACCAGAGGGGGGGGTCTCCTCCTATGGCTACACCTTC.

This clonotype was detected ten times or more. Because the library targeted alpha chains, this beta chain is an off-target read whose size means little. The chain uses TRBV10-3 and TRBJ2-7, with D possibly matching TRBD1 (5 bases). Trimming cost V 2 bases and J 1 base, with 21 bases left between them. The CDR3 is 18 amino acids. Per germline, CDR1 ENHRY and CDR2 SYGVKD. The CDR3 region has the DNA TGTGCCATCAGTGAGACCTCCCTCGTAGGGGTGAGTTCCTACGAGCAGTACTTC. As protein: CAISETSLVGVSSYEQYF.

This clonotype appeared many times. Within a library made for alpha chains, this beta chain is off target, and its count is uninformative. The rearrangement uses TRBV7-2 and TRBJ2-1; tentatively, D is TRBD2 (6 bases). The CDR3 length is 18 residues. Trimming removed 5 bases from V and 8 bases from J, with 28 bases in between. Germline V gives CDR1 SGHTA, CDR2 FQGNSA. CDR3 nucleotides: TGTGCCAGCAGCCAACGACTAGGAGTGACTAGAGGGTATCATGAGCAGTTCTTC. Protein product: CASSQRLGVTRGYHEQFF.

This clonotype was counted ten times or more. Because this beta chain is a stray read in a library intended to capture alpha chains, its abundance should not be given much weight. V is TRBV5-5 and J is TRBJ1-2; D not certain. The CDR3 totals 15 residues. V lost 4 bases and J 8 bases, leaving 21 bases between the germline ends. From germline, CDR1 is SGHKS and CDR2 YYEKEE (reference sequence). This CDR3 reads CASSVLKDGPGGYTF. As DNA, the CDR3 is TGTGCCAGCAGCGTCCTTAAGGACGGCCCCGGCGGCTACACCTTC.

This clonotype was seen at least ten times. Little can be read into the size of this beta chain, an off-target read in a library designed for alpha chains. This sequence joins TRBV4-2 and TRBJ2-1; a weak D match, TRBD1 (6 bases). Germline CDR1 and CDR2: LGHNA and YNFKEQ. V was cut by 1 base and J by 6 bases, with 16 bases left in between. The CDR3 is 16 amino acids. This chain's CDR3 is CASSQGSARGSNEQFF. In nucleotides, the CDR3 is TGTGCCAGCAGCCAAGGATCCGCAAGGGGGAGCAATGAGCAGTTCTTC.

The table lists this clonotype with many counts. A library made for alpha chains picked up this beta chain off target, so its size means little. The chain couples TRBV5-5 to TRBJ1-5; D unresolved. Germline CDR1 reads SGHKS; CDR2 reads YYEKEE (reference sequence). The CDR3 is made up of 13 amino acids. Trimming cost V 0 bases and J 4 bases, with 5 bases left between them. CDR3 sequence (DNA): TGTGCCAGCAGCTTGGATAGTAATCAGCCCCAGCATTTT. It specifies CASSLDSNQPQHF. The full variable domain, rest sourced from reference TRBV5-5 and TRBJ1-5, is DAGVTQSPTHLIKTRGQQVTLRCSPISGHKSVSWYQQVLGQGPQFIFQYYEKEERGRGNFPDRFSARQFPNYSSELNVNALLLGDSALYLCASSLDSNQPQHFGDGTRLSIL.